Below, 17 T cell receptor beta chains from the same sample are listed, as sequenced in a study of blood T cell repertoires in COVID-19. The table came from immunoSEQ multiplex PCR; TCRdb's copy has only in-frame clones and leaves some out. This table has 250,000 or so clones, around 93% appearing once. The source material was PBMCs or T cells enriched from blood (not recorded which). The receptors here all came from a man between 40 and 49 years old who had been exposed to COVID-19.

This chain uses TRBV9 with TRBJ2-2; D unclear. Germline V gene sequence: CDR1 SGDLS, CDR2 YYNGEE. V dropped 5 bases and J dropped 4 bases, with 12 bases sitting between them. The CDR3 is 14 residues long. For the CDR3, the DNA is TGTGCCAGCAGGGTCGGATCGGGCACCGGGGAGCTGTTTTTT. This codes for CASRVGSGTGELFF.

V and J are TRBV5-1 and TRBJ2-3, with 7 bases lining up with TRBD2. The V gene's germline CDR1 is SGHRS and CDR2 YFSETQ. Losses at the gene ends were 3 bases for V and 2 bases for J; bases not matched to a gene: 9. The CDR3 contains 16 residues. CDR3 in amino acids: CASSSSGGTTTDTQYF. The CDR3 region has the DNA TGCGCCAGCAGCTCGTCCGGGGGGACTACCACAGATACGCAGTATTTT.

The CDR3 DNA reads as TGTGCCAGCAGCCTAGCCAGGGGGTTAGAGACCCAGTACTTC. Translating it yields CASSLARGLETQYF. This chain joins TRBV5-5 and TRBJ2-5; 7 positions match TRBD1. The CDR3 extends over 14 amino acids. The J segment lost 4 bases and the V segment lost 4 bases, leaving 7 bases of the junction unmatched. CDR1 is SGHKS, CDR2 YYEKEE, per germline (reference sequence). The whole variable domain, remainder taken from reference TRBV5-5 and TRBJ2-5, is DAGVTQSPTHLIKTRGQQVTLRCSPISGHKSVSWYQQVLGQGPQFIFQYYEKEERGRGNFPDRFSARQFPNYSSELNVNALLLGDSALYLCASSLARGLETQYFGPGTRLLVL.

The rearrangement joins TRBV15 to TRBJ2-7; 10 positions agree with TRBD1. After removal of 1 base from V and 7 bases from J, the junction contained 7 bases not matched to a gene. This CDR3 region has 15 residues. Germline CDR1 is LNHNV and CDR2 is YYDKDF (reference sequence). The CDR3 reads CATSRVPGTGDEQYF. The CDR3 DNA is TGTGCCACCAGCAGAGTGCCCGGGACAGGGGATGAGCAGTACTTC.

The CDR3 region is CASSSYFSGESSYNEQFF. The CDR3 DNA reads TGCGCCAGCAGCTCATATTTCAGCGGAGAGAGCTCCTACAATGAGCAGTTCTTC. This chain connects TRBV5-1 to TRBJ2-1; maybe TRBD2 (5 bases). The V and J ends lost 3 bases and 0 bases respectively, with 19 bases between them. The CDR3 has 18 amino acids. The germline V gene encodes CDR1 SGHRS and CDR2 YFSETQ. Together with reference TRBV5-1 and TRBJ2-1, the CDR3 gives the full variable domain: KAGVTQTPRYLIKTRGQQVTLSCSPISGHRSVSWYQQTPGQGLQFLFEYFSETQRNKGNFPGRFSGRQFSNSRSEMNVSTLELGDSALYLCASSSYFSGESSYNEQFFGPGTRLTVL.

The genes are TRBV6-2 or TRBV6-3 and TRBJ2-7, with 7 bases matching TRBD1. The V gene end was trimmed by 0 bases and the J gene end by 2 bases; junction bases not matched to a gene: 7. CDR1 and CDR2 from the germline V gene are MNHEY and SVGEGT. There are 16 residues in the CDR3. CDR3 sequence: CASSYSLTGTPYEQYF. The CDR3 bases are TGTGCCAGCAGTTACTCCCTGACAGGGACCCCCTACGAGCAGTACTTC.

This clone appeared once. V gene TRBV10-3 combines with J gene TRBJ2-7; 8 bases fit TRBD1. The CDR3 is made up of 15 amino acids. From germline, CDR1 is ENHRY and CDR2 SYGVKD. The junction had 8 bases not matched to a gene; V was cut back by 6 bases and J by 1 base. The CDR3 reads CAIRGTGKGSYEQYF. The DNA for the CDR3 is TGTGCCATCAGGGGGACAGGTAAGGGGTCCTACGAGCAGTACTTC.

V usage is TRBV28 and J usage is TRBJ2-3; 8 bases match TRBD1. The germline CDR1 and CDR2 sequences are MDHEN and SYDVKM. After removal of 4 bases from V and 4 bases from J, the junction contained 7 bases not matched to a gene. This CDR3 is 15 amino acids long. The CDR3 spells CASSSLRGRSDTQYF. CDR3 bases: TGTGCCAGCAGTTCCCTCAGGGGGCGCTCAGATACGCAGTATTTT.

As for this clone: Other nucleotide sequences from this sample produce the same CDR3. The chain couples TRBV7-2 to TRBJ1-2; D possibly corresponds to TRBD1 (5 bases). Between the trimmed V and J ends, which lost 1 base and 0 bases, there was a span of 9 bases. The CDR3 consists of 15 residues. Germline assignment: CDR1 SGHTA and CDR2 FQGNSA. CDR3 residues: CASSLVQGTNYGYTF. The CDR3 DNA sequence: TGTGCCAGCAGCTTAGTCCAGGGCACTAACTATGGCTACACCTTC. The whole variable domain, filled in from reference TRBV7-2 and TRBJ1-2, reads GAGVSQSPSNKVTEKGKDVELRCDPISGHTALYWYRQSLGQGLEFLIYFQGNSAPDKSGLPSDRFSAERTGGSVSTLTIQRTQQEDSAVYLCASSLVQGTNYGYTFGSGTRLTVV.

This chain links TRBV27 with TRBJ2-7; 8 positions match TRBD1. CDR3 length equals 13 residues. Trimming removed 6 bases from V and 3 bases from J; junction bases left unmatched: 4. Germline V lookup: CDR1 MNHEY, CDR2 SMNVEV (reference sequence). The CDR3 reads CASSRGHYYEQYF. The DNA for the CDR3 is TGTGCCAGCAGCAGGGGGCATTACTACGAGCAGTACTTC.

The chain recombines TRBV7-9 with TRBJ1-3; D is unresolved. Trimming took off 3 bases at V and 0 bases at J, with 18 bases between the two ends. The CDR3 has 18 residues. CDR1 SEHNR and CDR2 FQNEAQ come from the germline V gene (reference sequence). CDR3 nucleotide sequence: TGTGCCAGCAGCTTTATACGTAGGGAGCTACGCTCTGGAAACACCATATATTTT. Translation: CASSFIRRELRSGNTIYF.

The chain joins TRBV7-3 to TRBJ2-5; D is perhaps TRBD2 (5 bases). The germline gives CDR1 SGHTA, CDR2 FQGTGA. V dropped 5 bases and J dropped 2 bases, with 12 bases sitting between them. The CDR3 contains 14 residues. The DNA for the CDR3 is TGTGCCAGCAGCAATCCCGGGATACAAGAGACCCAGTACTTC. Its protein product is CASSNPGIQETQYF. Full variable domain (rest looked up from reference TRBV7-3 and TRBJ2-5): GAGVSQTPSNKVTEKGKYVELRCDPISGHTALYWYRQSLGQGPEFLIYFQGTGAADDSGLPNDRFFAVRPEGSVSTLKIQRTERGDSAVYLCASSNPGIQETQYFGPGTRLLVL.

This chain links TRBV13 with TRBJ2-2, with D possibly being TRBD2 (5 bases). Trimming removed 4 bases at V and 6 bases at J, with 27 bases between. CDR1 is PRHDT and CDR2 is FYEKMQ in the germline V gene (reference sequence). CDR3 length equals 19 residues. The CDR3 sequence is CASSSPVDYSVSRSGELFF. The CDR3 nucleotides read TGTGCCAGCAGCTCTCCCGTAGACTATAGCGTTAGTCGTTCCGGGGAGCTGTTTTTT. The full variable domain, with the rest looked up from reference TRBV13 and TRBJ2-2, is AAGVIQSPRHLIKEKRETATLKCYPIPRHDTVYWYQQGPGQDPQFLISFYEKMQSDKGSIPDRFSAQQFSDYHSELNMSSLELGDSALYFCASSSPVDYSVSRSGELFFGEGSRLTVL.

The V call is TRBV6-4, the J call TRBJ1-3; D gene uncertain. CDR1 MRHNA and CDR2 SNTAGT come from the germline V gene. The CDR3 extends over 15 amino acids. The ends were cut back, 3 bases at V and 0 bases at J, with 9 bases in the middle. CDR3 amino acids: CASSEEQSSGNTIYF. DNA of the CDR3: TGTGCCAGCAGTGAGGAACAGAGCTCTGGAAACACCATATATTTT.

The chain links TRBV9 to TRBJ2-2; TRBD2 might be the D (5 bases). V dropped 8 bases and J dropped 7 bases, with 15 bases sitting between them. Germline V lookup: CDR1 SGDLS, CDR2 YYNGEE. The CDR3 consists of 13 residues. CDR3: CASCPDEGGELFF. CDR3 coding DNA: TGTGCCAGTTGCCCGGACGAGGGCGGGGAGCTGTTTTTT. Combining the CDR3 with reference TRBV9 and TRBJ2-2 gives the whole variable domain DSGVTQTPKHLITATGQRVTLRCSPRSGDLSVYWYQQSLDQGLQFLIQYYNGEERAKGNILERFSAQQFPDLHSELNLSSLELGDSALYFCASCPDEGGELFFGEGSRLTVL.

The chain's CDR3 is CASSSGQGGGYTF. The DNA of the CDR3 is TGTGCCAGCAGCTCTGGACAGGGAGGGGGCTACACCTTC. The chain has TRBV11-3 and TRBJ1-2, with 8 bases that match TRBD1. The CDR3 sequence is 13 residues long. V lost 4 bases and J lost 8; bases outside the gene matches: 6. Germline V gives CDR1 SGHNT, CDR2 YENEEA.

The table lists this clone with a count of one. The chain is built from TRBV28 and TRBJ1-5; TRBD1 aligns across 8 bases. CDR1 and CDR2 (germline): MDHEN, SYDVKM. V shed 6 bases, J shed 0 bases, and the junction held 10 bases outside the gene matches. This CDR3 contains 17 residues. CDR3 sequence reads: CASSSDRGWNSNQPQHF. The CDR3 nucleotides are TGTGCCAGCAGCTCTGACAGGGGATGGAATAGCAATCAGCCCCAGCATTTT.